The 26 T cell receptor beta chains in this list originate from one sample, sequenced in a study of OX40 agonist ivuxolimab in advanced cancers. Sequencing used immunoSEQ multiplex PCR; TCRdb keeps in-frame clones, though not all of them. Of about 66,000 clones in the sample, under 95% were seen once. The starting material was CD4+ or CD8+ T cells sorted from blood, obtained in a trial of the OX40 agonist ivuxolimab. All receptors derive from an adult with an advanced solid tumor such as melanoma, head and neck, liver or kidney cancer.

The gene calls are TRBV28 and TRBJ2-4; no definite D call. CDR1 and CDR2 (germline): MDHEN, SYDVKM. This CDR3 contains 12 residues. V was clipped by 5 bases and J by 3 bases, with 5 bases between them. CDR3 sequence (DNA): TGTGCCAGCAGTGCCTTCAAAAACATTCAGTACTTC. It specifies CASSAFKNIQYF.

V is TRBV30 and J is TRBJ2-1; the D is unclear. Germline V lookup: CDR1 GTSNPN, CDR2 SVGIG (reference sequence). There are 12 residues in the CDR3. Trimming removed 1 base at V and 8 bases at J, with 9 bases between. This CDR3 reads CAWSAPPDEQFF. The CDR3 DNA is TGTGCCTGGAGTGCGCCGCCCGATGAGCAGTTCTTC. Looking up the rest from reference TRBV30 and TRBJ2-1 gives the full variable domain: SQTIHQWPATLVQPVGSPLSLECTVEGTSNPNLYWYRQAAGRGLQLLFYSVGIGQISSEVPQNLSASRPQDRQFILSSKKLLLSDSGFYLCAWSAPPDEQFFGPGTRLTVL.

The CDR3 region is CASSDSGTSTDTQYF. The CDR3 nucleotides are TGTGCCAGCAGTGACTCCGGGACTAGCACAGATACGCAGTATTTT. The gene calls are TRBV6-4 and TRBJ2-3, with D possibly matching TRBD2 (6 bases). Germline V gene data show CDR1 as MRHNA and CDR2 as SNTAGT. The CDR3 is 15 residues long. Trimming took off 0 bases at V and 0 bases at J, with 7 bases between the two ends.

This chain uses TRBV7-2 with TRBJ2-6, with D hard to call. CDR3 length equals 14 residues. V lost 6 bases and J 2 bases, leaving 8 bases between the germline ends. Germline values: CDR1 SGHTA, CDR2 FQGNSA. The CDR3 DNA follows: TGTGCCAGCAGTGAGCAGCCTGGGGCCAACGTCCTGACTTTC. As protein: CASSEQPGANVLTF.

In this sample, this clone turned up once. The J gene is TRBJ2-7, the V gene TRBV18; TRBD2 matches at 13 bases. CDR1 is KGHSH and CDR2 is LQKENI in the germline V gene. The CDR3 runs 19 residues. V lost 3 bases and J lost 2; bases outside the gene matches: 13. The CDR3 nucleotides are TGTGCCAGCTCACCCCGACTAGCGGGAGGCCCAGAAAAAGCCTACGAGCAGTACTTC. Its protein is CASSPRLAGGPEKAYEQYF.

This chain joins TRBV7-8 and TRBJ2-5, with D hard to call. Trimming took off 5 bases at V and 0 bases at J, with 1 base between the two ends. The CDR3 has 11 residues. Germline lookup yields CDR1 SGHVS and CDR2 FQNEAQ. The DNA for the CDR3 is TGTGCCAGCAGCAACCAAGAGACCCAGTACTTC. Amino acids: CASSNQETQYF.

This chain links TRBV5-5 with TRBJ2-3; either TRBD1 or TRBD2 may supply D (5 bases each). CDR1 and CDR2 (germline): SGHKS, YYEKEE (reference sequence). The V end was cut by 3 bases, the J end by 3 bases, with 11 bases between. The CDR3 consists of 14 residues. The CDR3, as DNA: TGTGCCAGCAGCTACCAGGGCGGGACAGATACGCAGTATTTT. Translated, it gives CASSYQGGTDTQYF.

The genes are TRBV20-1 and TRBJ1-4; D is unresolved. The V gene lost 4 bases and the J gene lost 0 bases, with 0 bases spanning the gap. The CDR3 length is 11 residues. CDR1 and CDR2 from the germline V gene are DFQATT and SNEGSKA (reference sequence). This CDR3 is CSATTNEKLFF. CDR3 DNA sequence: TGCAGTGCTACAACTAATGAAAAACTGTTTTTT.

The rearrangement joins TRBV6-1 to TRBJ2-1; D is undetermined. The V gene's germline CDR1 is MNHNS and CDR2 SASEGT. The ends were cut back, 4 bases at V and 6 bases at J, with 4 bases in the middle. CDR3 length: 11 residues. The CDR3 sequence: CASSATNEQFF. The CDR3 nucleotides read TGTGCCAGCAGTGCAACCAATGAGCAGTTCTTC.

CDR3 sequence (DNA): TGTGCCAGCAGCCGAACCGTGTCCTCCTCCTACGAGCAGTACTTC. Its protein product is CASSRTVSSSYEQYF. The chain recombines TRBV11-3 with TRBJ2-7; the D is unclear. The CDR3 runs to 15 residues. Per germline, CDR1 SGHNT and CDR2 YENEEA. V lost 5 bases and J 0 bases, leaving 14 bases between the germline ends.

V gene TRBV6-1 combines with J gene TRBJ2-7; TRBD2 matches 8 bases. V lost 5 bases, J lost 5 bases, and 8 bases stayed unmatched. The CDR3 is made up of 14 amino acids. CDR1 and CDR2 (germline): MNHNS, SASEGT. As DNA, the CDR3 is TGTGCCAGCAGTCGAGAGCGGGAGAGCAACGAGCAGTACTTC. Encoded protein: CASSRERESNEQYF.

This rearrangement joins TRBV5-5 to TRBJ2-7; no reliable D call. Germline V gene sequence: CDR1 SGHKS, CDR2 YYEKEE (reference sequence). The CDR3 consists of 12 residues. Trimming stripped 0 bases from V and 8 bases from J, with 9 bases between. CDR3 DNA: TGTGCCAGCAGCTTGGAAACTGGCAAGCAGTACTTC. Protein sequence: CASSLETGKQYF.

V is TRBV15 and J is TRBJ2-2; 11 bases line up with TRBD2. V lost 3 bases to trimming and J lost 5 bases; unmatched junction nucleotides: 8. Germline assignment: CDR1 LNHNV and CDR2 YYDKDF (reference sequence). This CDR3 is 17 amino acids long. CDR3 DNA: TGTGCCACCAGCAGCGCCAGACTAGCGGGAAAGACCGGGGAGCTGTTTTTT. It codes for CATSSARLAGKTGELFF.

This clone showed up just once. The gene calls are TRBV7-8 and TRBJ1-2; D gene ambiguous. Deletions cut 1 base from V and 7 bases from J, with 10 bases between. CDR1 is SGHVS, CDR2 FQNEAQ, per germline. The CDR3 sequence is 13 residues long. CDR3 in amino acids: CASSLEVGSGYTF. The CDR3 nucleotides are TGTGCCAGCAGCTTAGAGGTCGGTAGTGGCTACACCTTC.

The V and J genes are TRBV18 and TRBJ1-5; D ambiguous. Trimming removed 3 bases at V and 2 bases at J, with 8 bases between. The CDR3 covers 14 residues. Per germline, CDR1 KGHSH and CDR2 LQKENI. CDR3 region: CASSPRVGNQPQHF. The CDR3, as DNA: TGTGCCAGCTCACCGAGGGTTGGCAATCAGCCCCAGCATTTT.

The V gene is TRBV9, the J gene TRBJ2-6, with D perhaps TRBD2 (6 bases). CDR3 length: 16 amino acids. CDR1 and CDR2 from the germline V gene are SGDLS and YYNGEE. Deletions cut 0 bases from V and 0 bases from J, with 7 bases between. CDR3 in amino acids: CASSVGRDSGANVLTF. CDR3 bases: TGTGCCAGCAGCGTAGGGCGGGACTCTGGGGCCAACGTCCTGACTTTC.

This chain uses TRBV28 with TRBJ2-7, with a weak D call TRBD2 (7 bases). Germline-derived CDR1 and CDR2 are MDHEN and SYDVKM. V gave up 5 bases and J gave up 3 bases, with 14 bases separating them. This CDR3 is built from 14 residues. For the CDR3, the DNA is TGTGCCAGCAGTCCACTAAGGGGGGGCTACGAGCAGTACTTC. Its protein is CASSPLRGGYEQYF.

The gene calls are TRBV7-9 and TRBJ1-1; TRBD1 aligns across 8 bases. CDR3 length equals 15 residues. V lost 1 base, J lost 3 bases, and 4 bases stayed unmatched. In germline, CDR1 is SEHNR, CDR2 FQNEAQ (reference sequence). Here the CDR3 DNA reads TGTGCCAGCAGCTTAGGTACAGGGGGGGACACTGAAGCTTTCTTT. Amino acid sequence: CASSLGTGGDTEAFF.

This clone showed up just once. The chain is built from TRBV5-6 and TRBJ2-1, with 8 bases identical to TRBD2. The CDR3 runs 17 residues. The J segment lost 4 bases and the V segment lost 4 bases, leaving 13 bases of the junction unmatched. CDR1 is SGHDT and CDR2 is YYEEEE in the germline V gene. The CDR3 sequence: CASSAVVAGTFYNEQFF. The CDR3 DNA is TGTGCCAGCAGCGCGGTAGTAGCGGGAACATTTTACAATGAGCAGTTCTTC.

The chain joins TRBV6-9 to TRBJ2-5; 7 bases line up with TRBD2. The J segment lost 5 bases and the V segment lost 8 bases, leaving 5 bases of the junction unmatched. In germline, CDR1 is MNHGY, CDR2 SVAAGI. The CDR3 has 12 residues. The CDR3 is CASRGGSETQYF. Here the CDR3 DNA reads TGTGCCAGCCGGGGCGGGAGTGAGACCCAGTACTTC.

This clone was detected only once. The CDR3: CASSLTSTERRELFF. CDR3 nucleotide sequence: TGCGCCAGCAGCTTGACTAGCACCGAACGAAGGGAGCTGTTTTTT. The chain has TRBV5-1 and TRBJ2-2; D possibly corresponds to TRBD2 (6 bases). This CDR3 has 15 amino acids. V was trimmed by 1 base and J by 9 bases, leaving 16 bases between them. CDR1 SGHRS and CDR2 YFSETQ come from the germline V gene.

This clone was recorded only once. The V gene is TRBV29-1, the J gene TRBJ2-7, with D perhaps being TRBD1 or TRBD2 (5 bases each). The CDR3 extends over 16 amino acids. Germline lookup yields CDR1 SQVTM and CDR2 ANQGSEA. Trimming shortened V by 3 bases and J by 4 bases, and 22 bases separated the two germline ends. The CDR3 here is CSVEARGPGPLYEQYF. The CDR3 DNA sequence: TGCAGCGTTGAGGCCCGGGGCCCAGGACCTTTATACGAGCAGTACTTC.

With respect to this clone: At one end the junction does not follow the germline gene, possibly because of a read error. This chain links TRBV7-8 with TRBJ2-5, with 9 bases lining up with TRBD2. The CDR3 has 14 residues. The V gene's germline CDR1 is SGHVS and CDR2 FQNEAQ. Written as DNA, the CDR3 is TGTGCCAGCAGCTTAGCGGTCGGACTAGCGAAAAATGACTTC. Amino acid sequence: CASSLAVGLAKNDF. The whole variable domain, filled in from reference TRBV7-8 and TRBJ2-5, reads GAGVSQSPRYKVAKRGQDVALRCDPISGHVSLFWYQQALGQGPEFLTYFQNEAQLDKSGLPSDRFFAERPEGSVSTLKIQRTQQEDSAVYLCASSLAVGLAKNDFGPGTRLLVL.

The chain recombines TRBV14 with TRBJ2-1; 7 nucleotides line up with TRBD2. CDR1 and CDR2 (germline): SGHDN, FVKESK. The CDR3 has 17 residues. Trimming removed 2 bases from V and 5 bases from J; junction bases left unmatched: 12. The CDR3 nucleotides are TGTGCCAGCAGCCAAACCCTCCGGCTAGCGGCCCACAATGAGCAGTTCTTC. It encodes CASSQTLRLAAHNEQFF. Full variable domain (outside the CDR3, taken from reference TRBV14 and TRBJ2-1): EAGVTQFPSHSVIEKGQTVTLRCDPISGHDNLYWYRRVMGKEIKFLLHFVKESKQDESGMPNNRFLAERTGGTYSTLKVQPAELEDSGVYFCASSQTLRLAAHNEQFFGPGTRLTVL.

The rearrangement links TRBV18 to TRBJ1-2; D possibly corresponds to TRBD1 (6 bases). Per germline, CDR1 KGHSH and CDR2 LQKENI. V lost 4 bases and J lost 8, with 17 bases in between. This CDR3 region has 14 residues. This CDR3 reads CASSRTVAFGGYTF. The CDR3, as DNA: TGTGCCAGCTCACGGACAGTGGCTTTTGGCGGCTACACCTTC.

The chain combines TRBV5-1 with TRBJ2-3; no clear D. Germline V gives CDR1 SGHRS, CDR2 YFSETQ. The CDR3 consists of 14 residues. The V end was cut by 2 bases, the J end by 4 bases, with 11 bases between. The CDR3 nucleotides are TGCGCCAGCAGCTTTACCCCCAGCCCAGATACGCAGTATTTT. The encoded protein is CASSFTPSPDTQYF.